This is a list of T cell receptor beta chains from one sample in a study of shared clonotypes between healthy human individuals. Profiled with immunoSEQ multiplex PCR; TCRdb holds only in-frame clones, not every one. The data hold around 2,000,000 clones, with about 95% observed a single time. Sequencing was done on a sample of naive CD8+ T cells sorted from blood. Receptors originate from a man aged 18 to 29 in good health. CDR3s include the opening cysteine and the closing phenylalanine or tryptophan. The D gene is left open where the match is weak. Not all rows give a size; the values are once, few, many and, for expanded clones, a class.

v_gene	j_gene	d_gene	abundance	CDR3nt	CDR3aa
TRBV7-9	TRBJ2-1	NA	NA	TGTGCCAGCACCCCCGCACCGGGTGAGCAGTTCTTC	CASTPAPGEQFF
TRBV4-1	TRBJ2-7	NA	NA	TGCGCCAGCAGCCAGGGCCAGGGTTCCTACGAGCAGTACTTC	CASSQGQGSYEQYF
TRBV5-4	TRBJ2-7	TRBD2	NA	TGTGCCAGCAGCACCCGAGTAGCGGGGCTCTCCTACGAGCAGTACTTC	CASSTRVAGLSYEQYF
TRBV4-1	TRBJ2-7	TRBD1	NA	TGCGCCAGCAGCCAAGATGAAGGGACAGGGGGGAACGAGCAGTACTTC	CASSQDEGTGGNEQYF
TRBV5-8	TRBJ1-4	NA	NA	TGTGCCAGCAGCTGGAGTGAGGGGGGGGATGAAAAACTGTTTTTT	CASSWSEGGDEKLFF
TRBV9	TRBJ2-4	NA	NA	TGTGCCAGCAGCGTAGAGGAGCGGCCACTAGCCAAAAACATTCAGTACTTC	CASSVEERPLAKNIQYF
TRBV19	TRBJ2-7	NA	NA	TGTGCCAGTAGTATTTTGGGGGTACGGGCCGAGCAGTACTTC	CASSILGVRAEQYF
TRBV11-2	TRBJ2-7	NA	NA	TGTGCCAGCAGCTTGTACTTTTCGGAAGAGCAGTACTTC	CASSLYFSEEQYF
TRBV27	TRBJ2-7	NA	NA	TGTGCCAGCAGCCAGCTCCGTGGGGAGCAGTACTTC	CASSQLRGEQYF
TRBV5-6	TRBJ1-4	NA	NA	TGTGCCAGCAGCTTGGGAGGCGGAGCAACTAATGAAAAACTGTTTTTT	CASSLGGGATNEKLFF
TRBV19	TRBJ1-2	TRBD1	NA	TGTGCCAGTAGGCCGGGACAGGGACCCCTTCCGAATGGCTACACCTTC	CASRPGQGPLPNGYTF
TRBV7-6	TRBJ2-1	TRBD2	NA	TGTGCCAGCAGTCACACTAGCGGGGGGTCCGATGAGCAGTTCTTC	CASSHTSGGSDEQFF
TRBV5-4	TRBJ2-3	NA	NA	TGTGCCAGCAGCTTTTCGGCAGATACGCAGTATTTT	CASSFSADTQYF
TRBV5-4	TRBJ2-1	TRBD2	NA	TGTGCCAGCAGCTGGACTAGCGGGGGCAATGAGCAGTTCTTC	CASSWTSGGNEQFF
TRBV29-1	TRBJ2-7	TRBD2	NA	TGCAGCGTCGAAGGGAGGGCAGGGAGCCCCTACGAGCAGTACTTC	CSVEGRAGSPYEQYF
TRBV5-6	TRBJ2-7	TRBD1	NA	TGTGCCAGCAGCTTCGGGACAGGGATTTACGAGCAGTACTTC	CASSFGTGIYEQYF
TRBV4-1	TRBJ2-2	NA	few	TGCGCCAGCAGCCAAGAATGGGCCGGGGAGCTGTTTTTT	CASSQEWAGELFF
TRBV30	TRBJ1-2	NA	NA	TGTGCCTGGTTCGGGGTTGGGCGGGGAGCCAACTATGGCTACACCTTC	CAWFGVGRGANYGYTF
TRBV9	TRBJ2-7	NA	NA	TGTGCCAGCAGCTGGGGCACTTCGTCCTACGAGCAGTACTTC	CASSWGTSSYEQYF
TRBV4-1	TRBJ1-5	NA	NA	TGCGCCAGCAGTCAACAGGGTTATCAGCCCCAGCATTTT	CASSQQGYQPQHF
TRBV9	TRBJ2-3	NA	NA	TGTGCCAGCAGTCAAAGCGGGAGCACAGATACGCAGTATTTT	CASSQSGSTDTQYF
TRBV7-9	TRBJ2-1	NA	NA	TGTGCCAGCAGCGCTGGACGCCAGGAATACAATGAGCAGTTCTTC	CASSAGRQEYNEQFF
TRBV5-1	TRBJ2-5	NA	NA	TGCGCCAGCAGCCTATACCCGGGGGCTCAAGAGACCCAGTACTTC	CASSLYPGAQETQYF
TRBV7-6	TRBJ2-1	TRBD2	NA	TGTGCCAGCAGCCCCGTAGCGGGGGGATACAATGAGCAGTTCTTC	CASSPVAGGYNEQFF
TRBV5-4	TRBJ2-3	NA	NA	TGTGCCAGCAGCTTGACGGGACCCACAGATACGCAGTATTTT	CASSLTGPTDTQYF
TRBV5-1	TRBJ2-1	TRBD2	NA	TGCGCCAGCAGCCCCTTTGGGGGACTAGCAGCGGGGGCAGACTACAATGAGCAGTTCTTC	CASSPFGGLAAGADYNEQFF
TRBV11-2	TRBJ2-1	TRBD2	NA	TGTGCCAGCAGCTTAGTTTTGGCGGGAGGCCAATACAATGAGCAGTTCTTC	CASSLVLAGGQYNEQFF
TRBV28	TRBJ2-3	TRBD2	NA	TGTGCCGCCTGCGGGGGGCCGATAGATACGCAGTATTTT	CAACGGPIDTQYF
TRBV29-1	TRBJ2-1	TRBD2	NA	TGCAGCGTTGAGGGTGTTGCGGGAGAGGGCTACAATGAGCAGTTCTTC	CSVEGVAGEGYNEQFF
TRBV2	TRBJ2-5	TRBD2	NA	TGTGCCAGCAGTGAAGCACTAGCGGGCCAAGAGACCCAGTACTTC	CASSEALAGQETQYF